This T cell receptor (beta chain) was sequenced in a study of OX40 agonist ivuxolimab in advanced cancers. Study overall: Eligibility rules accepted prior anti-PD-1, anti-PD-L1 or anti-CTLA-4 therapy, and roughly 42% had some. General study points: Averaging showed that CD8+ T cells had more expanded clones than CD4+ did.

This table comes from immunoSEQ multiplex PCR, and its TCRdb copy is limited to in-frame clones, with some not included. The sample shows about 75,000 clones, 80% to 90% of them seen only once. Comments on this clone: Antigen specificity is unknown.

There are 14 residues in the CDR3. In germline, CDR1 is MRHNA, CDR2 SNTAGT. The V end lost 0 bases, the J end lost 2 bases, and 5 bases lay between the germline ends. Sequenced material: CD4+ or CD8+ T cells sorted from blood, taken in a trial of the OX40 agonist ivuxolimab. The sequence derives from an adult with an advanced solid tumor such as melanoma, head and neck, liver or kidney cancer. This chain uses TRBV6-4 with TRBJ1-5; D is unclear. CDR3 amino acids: CASSDSLGNQPQHF. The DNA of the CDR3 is TGTGCCAGCAGTGACTCACTGGGCAATCAGCCCCAGCATTTT.